The 8 T cell receptor beta chains presented below share a single source sample, sequenced in a study of T-cell reconstitution after alpha-beta-depleted transplantation in children (dated by TCRdb to the mid-2010s). Libraries were built with PCR. Reads for this sample came from an Illumina HiSeq 2500. TCR libraries were prepared with molecular barcoding, using unique molecular identifiers to normalize TCRbeta repertoire quantification. TCRdb handled the public reads itself, with Q25 trimming in fastp and clone calling in MiXCR, and kept productive beta chains. All rows with the same CDR3 protein become a single entry with the most common DNA and genes. The sample table contains over 400,000 distinct CDR3 sequences; only one count was recorded for 12% of them. The ten largest clones add up to 5% to 6% of the sample. This sample comprised PBMCs from the stem cell graft donor, obtained from the stem cell graft. The receptors come from a human donor who donated a stem cell graft to a child with combined immunodeficiency.

This clonotype was observed at least ten times. V is TRBV7-9 and J is TRBJ1-5; D might be TRBD1 (6 bases). The germline gives CDR1 SEHNR, CDR2 FQNEAQ (reference sequence). The CDR3 extends over 13 amino acids. V was shortened by 1 base and J by 7 bases, with 8 bases between the two germline ends. The CDR3 coding sequence is TGTGCCAGCAGCTTAGAGGGGGAACAGCCCCAGCATTTT. Its protein product is CASSLEGEQPQHF.

This clonotype has just a few counts. The chain joins TRBV5-1 to TRBJ2-5; the match to TRBD1 covers 8 bases. Germline-derived CDR1 and CDR2 are SGHRS and YFSETQ. The trim removed 3 bases at V and 2 bases at J, leaving 6 bases unmatched. There are 15 residues in the CDR3. The CDR3 protein is CASSWEDREQETQYF. For the CDR3, the DNA is TGCGCCAGCAGCTGGGAGGACAGGGAGCAAGAGACCCAGTACTTC.

This clonotype was recorded a few times. The CDR3 is CASSLSRGLLPPYEQYF. The CDR3 DNA sequence: TGTGCCAGCAGCTTATCGCGTGGTCTCCTACCCCCATACGAGCAGTACTTC. The V and J genes are TRBV7-8 and TRBJ2-7, with unresolved D. Between the trimmed V and J ends, which lost 2 bases and 4 bases, there was a span of 21 bases. The germline V gene encodes CDR1 SGHVS and CDR2 FQNEAQ. This CDR3 has 17 residues.

J is TRBJ2-3 and V is TRBV4-3, with 7 bases matching TRBD2. The CDR3 spans 19 residues. Germline lookup yields CDR1 LGHNA and CDR2 YSLEER. V lost 0 bases, J lost 4 bases, and 16 bases stayed unmatched. In nucleotides, the CDR3 is TGCGCCAGCAGCCAAGATCCGCGGAGGGCTAGCGGTGGCGCAGATACGCAGTATTTT. It codes for CASSQDPRRASGGADTQYF.

The gene calls are TRBV29-1 and TRBJ2-1, with D hard to call. The CDR3 sequence is 12 residues long. Trimming cost V 3 bases and J 10 bases, with 13 bases left between them. Germline-derived CDR1 and CDR2 are SQVTM and ANQGSEA. The CDR3 coding sequence is TGCAGCGTTGATGCAAACAGTATAGAGCAGTTCTTC. Encoded protein: CSVDANSIEQFF.

This clonotype was counted between two and nine times. The chain recombines TRBV5-1 with TRBJ1-5; possibly TRBD1 for D (5 bases). V shed 2 bases and J shed 3 bases, with 18 bases lying between them. Germline CDR1 and CDR2: SGHRS and YFSETQ. The length of the CDR3 is 17 residues. CDR3 residues: CASSFWQGRENNQPQHF. Here the CDR3 DNA reads TGCGCCAGCAGCTTCTGGCAGGGAAGGGAGAACAATCAGCCCCAGCATTTT.

The V gene is TRBV7-2, the J gene TRBJ2-1; no clear D gene. Germline assignment: CDR1 SGHTA and CDR2 FQGNSA. The CDR3 is 16 residues long. Trimming pared 0 bases from V and 0 bases from J, leaving 9 bases between. The CDR3 reads CASSLASLGSYNEQFF. CDR3 coding DNA: TGTGCCAGCAGCTTAGCTTCGTTAGGCTCCTACAATGAGCAGTTCTTC.

The table lists this clonotype with many counts. The J gene is TRBJ1-1, the V gene TRBV10-3; D remains unclear. The CDR3 covers 17 residues. In germline, CDR1 is ENHRY, CDR2 SYGVKD. V was trimmed by 0 bases and J by 0 bases, leaving 14 bases between them. CDR3 sequence: CAISESIGGGVNTEAFF. The CDR3 DNA sequence: TGTGCCATCAGTGAGTCGATTGGAGGAGGCGTGAACACTGAAGCTTTCTTT.